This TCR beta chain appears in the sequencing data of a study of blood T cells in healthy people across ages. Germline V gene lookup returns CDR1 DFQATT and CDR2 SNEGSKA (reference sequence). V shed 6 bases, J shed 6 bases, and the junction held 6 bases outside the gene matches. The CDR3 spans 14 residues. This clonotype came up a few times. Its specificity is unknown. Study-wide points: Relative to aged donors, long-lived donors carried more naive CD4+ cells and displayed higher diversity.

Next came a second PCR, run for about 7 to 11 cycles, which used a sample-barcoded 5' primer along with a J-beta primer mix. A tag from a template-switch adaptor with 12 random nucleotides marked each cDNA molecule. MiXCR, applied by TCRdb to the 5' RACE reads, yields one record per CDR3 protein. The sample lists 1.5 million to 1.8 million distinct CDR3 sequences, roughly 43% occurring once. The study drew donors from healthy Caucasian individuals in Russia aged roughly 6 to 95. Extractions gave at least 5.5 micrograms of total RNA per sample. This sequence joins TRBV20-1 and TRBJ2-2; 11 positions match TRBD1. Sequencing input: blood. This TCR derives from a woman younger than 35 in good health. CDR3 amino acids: CSARTGGEAGELFF. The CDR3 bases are TGCAGTGCGAGGACAGGGGGCGAGGCCGGGGAGCTGTTTTTT.